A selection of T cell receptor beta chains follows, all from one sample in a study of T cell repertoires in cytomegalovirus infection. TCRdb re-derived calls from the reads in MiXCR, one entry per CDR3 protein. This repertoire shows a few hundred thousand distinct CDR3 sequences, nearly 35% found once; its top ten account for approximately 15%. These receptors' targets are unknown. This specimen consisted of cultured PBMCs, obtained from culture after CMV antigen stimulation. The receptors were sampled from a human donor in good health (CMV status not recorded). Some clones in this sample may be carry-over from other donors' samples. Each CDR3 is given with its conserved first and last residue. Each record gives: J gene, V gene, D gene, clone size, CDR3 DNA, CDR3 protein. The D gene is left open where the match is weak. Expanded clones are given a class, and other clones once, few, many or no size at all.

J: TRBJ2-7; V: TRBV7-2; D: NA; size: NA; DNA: TGTGCCAGCAGCTTTGATGTAACAGGGATCTCCTACGAGCAGTACTTC; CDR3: CASSFDVTGISYEQYF
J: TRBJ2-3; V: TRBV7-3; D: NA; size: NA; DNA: TGTGCCAGCAGCTTAACGGGCGGGGGCACAGATACGCAGTATTTT; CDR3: CASSLTGGGTDTQYF
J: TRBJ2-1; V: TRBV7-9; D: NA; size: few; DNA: TGTGCCAGCAGCTTCACCGGGACTTGGGACAATGAGCAGTTCTTC; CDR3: CASSFTGTWDNEQFF
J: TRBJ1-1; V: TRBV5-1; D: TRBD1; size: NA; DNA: TGCGCCAGCAGCTTAGACAGGGTTGAGACTGAAGCTTTCTTT; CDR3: CASSLDRVETEAFF
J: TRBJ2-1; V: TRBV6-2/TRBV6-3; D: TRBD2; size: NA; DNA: TGTGCCAGCAGTCAGGGGACTAGCGGGGCCTACAATGAGCAGTTCTTC; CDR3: CASSQGTSGAYNEQFF
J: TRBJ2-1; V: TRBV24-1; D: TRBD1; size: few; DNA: TGTGCCACCAGTGACACCGGGACAGGGGGCTTCTATGAGCAGTTCTTC; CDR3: CATSDTGTGGFYEQFF
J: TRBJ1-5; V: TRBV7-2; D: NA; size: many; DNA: TGTGCCAGCAGCTTTCCAGGTTCCAATCAGCCCCAGCATTTT; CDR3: CASSFPGSNQPQHF
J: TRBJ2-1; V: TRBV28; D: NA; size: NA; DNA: TGTGCCAGCAAGGAGGGGACGAATGAGCAGTTCTTC; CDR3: CASKEGTNEQFF
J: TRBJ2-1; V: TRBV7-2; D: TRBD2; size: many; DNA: TGTGCCAGCAGCTTAGTTCGTTGGGGAGGGAGAGAGCAGTTCTTC; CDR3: CASSLVRWGGREQFF
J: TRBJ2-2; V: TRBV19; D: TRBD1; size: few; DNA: TGTGCCAGTATCTACGGGACAGGGGGAACCGGGGAGCTGTTTTTT; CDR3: CASIYGTGGTGELFF
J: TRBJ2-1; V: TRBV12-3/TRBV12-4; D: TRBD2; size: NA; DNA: TGTGCCAGCAGTTTAGAAGCGGGAAGCTACAATGAGCAGTTCTTC; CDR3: CASSLEAGSYNEQFF
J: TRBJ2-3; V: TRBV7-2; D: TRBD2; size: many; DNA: TGTGCCAGCAGCTCCCTAGCGGGAGGAGATACGCAGTATTTT; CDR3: CASSSLAGGDTQYF
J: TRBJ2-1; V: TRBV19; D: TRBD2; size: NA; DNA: TGTGCCAGTAGTATAGTCGGACTAGCGGGAGGCTACAATGAGCAGTTCTTC; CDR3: CASSIVGLAGGYNEQFF
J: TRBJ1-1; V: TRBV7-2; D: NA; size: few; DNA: TGTGCCAGCAGCACAATCGGGACAATGAACACTGAAGCTTTCTTT; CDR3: CASSTIGTMNTEAFF
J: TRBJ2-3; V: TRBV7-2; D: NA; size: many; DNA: TGTGCCAGCAGCTCCGGACACTCCACAGATACGCAGTATTTT; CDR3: CASSSGHSTDTQYF
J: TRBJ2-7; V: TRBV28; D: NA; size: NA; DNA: TGTGCCAGCAGTTTGCCCGGGGTCGCCGGCAACGAGCAGTACTTC; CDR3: CASSLPGVAGNEQYF